Listed below are T cell receptor beta chains from one sample, sequenced in a study of blood T cell repertoires in COVID-19. Data came from immunoSEQ multiplex PCR; TCRdb stores just in-frame clones and leaves some out. Here the sample spans a few hundred thousand clones, approximately 78% being singletons. Sequenced input: peripheral blood. Receptors originate from a woman of 80 years or more with COVID-19, enrolled during active disease. The CDR3 runs from the conserved cysteine through the conserved F or W. D genes are given only for firm matches. Only part of the rows carry a size: once, few, many, or a class if the clone is expanded.

>TRBJ1-1|-|TRBD1|TRBV6-5
TGTGCCAGCAGTTCACAGGGGGCGAGCGGGGGTTATGAAGCTTTCTTT
CASSSQGASGGYEAFF
>TRBJ2-1|-|-|TRBV5-1
TGCGCCAGCAGCTTGGTGCCCAATACCGGGAATGAGCAGTTCTTC
CASSLVPNTGNEQFF
>TRBJ2-3|-|TRBD1|TRBV6-6
TGTGCCAGCAAAGTACTTCGGGACAGCAGCACAGATACGCAGTATTTT
CASKVLRDSSTDTQYF
>TRBJ1-4|-|-|TRBV27
TGTGCCAGTACGGAGCGGGGACCAACTAATGAAAAACTGTTTTTT
CASTERGPTNEKLFF
>TRBJ2-2|once|TRBD2|TRBV7-2
TGTGCCAGCAGCCGGACTAGCGGGGGGCCCGGGGAGCTGTTTTTT
CASSRTSGGPGELFF
>TRBJ1-1|-|-|TRBV7-2
TGTGCCAGCAGCTTATTGCCCCCCAGGGTCTCGGAATTCCGGGCTGAAGCTTTCTTT
CASSLLPPRVSEFRAEAFF
>TRBJ2-1|few|TRBD1|TRBV19
TGTGCCAGTACTACTCCAGGGGGCGCCCCTTATGAGCAGTTCTTC
CASTTPGGAPYEQFF
>TRBJ1-2|-|TRBD1|TRBV7-9
TGTGCCAGCAGCTTGGACAGGGGAGATGGCTACACCTTC
CASSLDRGDGYTF
>TRBJ1-2|-|-|TRBV28
TGTGCCAGCACCGTAGGGGCTAACTATGGCTACACCTTC
CASTVGANYGYTF
>TRBJ2-5|-|-|TRBV6-5
TGTGCCAGCAATCTATACAGTCGGGATTCAGAGACCCAGTACTTC
CASNLYSRDSETQYF
>TRBJ1-1|-|-|TRBV19
TGTGCCAGTAGTTGGAGAACCTCGGCAGGGGCAGGGGTGAACACTGAAGCTTTCTTT
CASSWRTSAGAGVNTEAFF
>TRBJ2-4|-|-|TRBV5-1
TGCGCCAGCAGCTTGGAATCGGGGTCAGCTCAGTACTTC
CASSLESGSAQYF
>TRBJ1-2|-|-|TRBV10-3
TGTGCCATCAGTGAGAGGCCAGGGTCGGATGGCTACACCTTC
CAISERPGSDGYTF
>TRBJ1-2|-|-|TRBV29-1
TGCAGCGACCCAAGGGGCGACTATGGCTACACCTTC
CSDPRGDYGYTF
>TRBJ2-5|-|-|TRBV3-1/TRBV3-2
TGTGCCAGCAGCCTTTCGCGCCTTCTCGAGGGAGAGACCCAGTACTTC
CASSLSRLLEGETQYF
>TRBJ1-1|-|-|TRBV7-8
TGTGCCAGCAGCTCCGGCGGGGGTACTGAAGCTTTCTTT
CASSSGGGTEAFF
>TRBJ2-5|-|-|TRBV7-2
TGTGCCAGCAGCCCCGGAGGCCCAAGAGAGACCCAGTACTTC
CASSPGGPRETQYF
>TRBJ2-7|-|TRBD1|TRBV7-3
TGTGCCAGCAGCTTCTTTTCGGACAGGATATACGAGCAGTACTTC
CASSFFSDRIYEQYF
>TRBJ2-1|-|TRBD2|TRBV30
TGTGCCTGGAGTGTACTCGGACTAGCGGGATACAATGAGCAGTTCTTC
CAWSVLGLAGYNEQFF
>TRBJ2-7|-|-|TRBV28
TGTGCCAGCAGCCCACCTTTCACAACCTACGAGCAGTACTTC
CASSPPFTTYEQYF
>TRBJ2-3|few|TRBD2|TRBV10-3
TGTGCCATCAGTGAGTGGCGGGGACTAGCGAACGCAGATACGCAGTATTTT
CAISEWRGLANADTQYF
>TRBJ2-5|once|-|TRBV12-3/TRBV12-4
TGTGCCAGCAGCCGAGAGACCCAGTACTTC
CASSRETQYF
>TRBJ1-6|-|TRBD1|TRBV5-1
TGCGCCAGCAGCTCAGGGGGGACAGGCGGCTCCTATAATTCACCCCTCCACTTT
CASSSGGTGGSYNSPLHF
>TRBJ2-5|-|-|TRBV7-2
TGTGCCAGCAGCCCGGGAAAAGAGACCCAGTACTTC
CASSPGKETQYF
>TRBJ1-5|-|-|TRBV4-2
TGTGCCAGCAGCCCTCCGGGACTAATGGGCAATCAGCCCCAGCATTTT
CASSPPGLMGNQPQHF
>TRBJ1-1|-|-|TRBV18
TGTGCCAGCTCATACCGACAGGTCGACACTGAAGCTTTCTTT
CASSYRQVDTEAFF
>TRBJ1-5|-|TRBD1|TRBV5-6
TGTGCCAGCAGCTTGTGGGGGACAGGGAATCAGCCCCAGCATTTT
CASSLWGTGNQPQHF
>TRBJ1-1|once|TRBD1|TRBV28
TGTGCCAGCAGTTTAATGGCCAGGGGGAGAGCTGAAGCTTTCTTT
CASSLMARGRAEAFF
>TRBJ2-3|-|TRBD1|TRBV5-1
TGCGCCAGCAGCCCCCCGGGACAGGTACGCACAGATACGCAGTATTTT
CASSPPGQVRTDTQYF
>TRBJ2-7|-|TRBD2|TRBV15
TGTGCCACCAGCAGAGGGATTAGCGGGAGTTACGAGCAGTACTTC
CATSRGISGSYEQYF
>TRBJ1-1|once|TRBD1|TRBV6-5
TGTGCCAGCAGATACCGCGACAGGGGGCTGTTTGAAGCTTTCTTT
CASRYRDRGLFEAFF
>TRBJ1-2|once|-|TRBV7-2
TGTGCCAGCAGCTGGGAGTTCGTCTTTAGCTACACCTTC
CASSWEFVFSYTF
>TRBJ2-5|-|TRBD1|TRBV6-2/TRBV6-3
TGTGCCAGCGGCCGCGCTGGGACAGGCCAAGAGACCCAGTACTTC
CASGRAGTGQETQYF
>TRBJ2-5|-|TRBD1|TRBV7-2
TGTGCCAGCAGCCCACAGGGGGCCCAAGAGACCCAGTACTTC
CASSPQGAQETQYF
>TRBJ1-2|-|-|TRBV2
TGTGCCAGCAAAGTAGGCGGTAACTATGGCTACACCTTC
CASKVGGNYGYTF
>TRBJ2-7|-|TRBD1|TRBV7-8
TGTGCCAGCAGCACAGGGGGGACAGGCGCCTACGAGCAGTACTTC
CASSTGGTGAYEQYF
>TRBJ1-1|-|-|TRBV29-1
TGCAGCGTTGACAGGGATGACACTGAAGCTTTCTTT
CSVDRDDTEAFF
>TRBJ1-2|-|-|TRBV30
TGTGCCTGGAGTTCTACTAGGAGGGCAGGGGGCTACACCTTC
CAWSSTRRAGGYTF
>TRBJ2-2|many|TRBD2|TRBV2
TGTGCCAGCAGGGCCGGGACTAGTTACGGGGAGCTGTTTTTT
CASRAGTSYGELFF